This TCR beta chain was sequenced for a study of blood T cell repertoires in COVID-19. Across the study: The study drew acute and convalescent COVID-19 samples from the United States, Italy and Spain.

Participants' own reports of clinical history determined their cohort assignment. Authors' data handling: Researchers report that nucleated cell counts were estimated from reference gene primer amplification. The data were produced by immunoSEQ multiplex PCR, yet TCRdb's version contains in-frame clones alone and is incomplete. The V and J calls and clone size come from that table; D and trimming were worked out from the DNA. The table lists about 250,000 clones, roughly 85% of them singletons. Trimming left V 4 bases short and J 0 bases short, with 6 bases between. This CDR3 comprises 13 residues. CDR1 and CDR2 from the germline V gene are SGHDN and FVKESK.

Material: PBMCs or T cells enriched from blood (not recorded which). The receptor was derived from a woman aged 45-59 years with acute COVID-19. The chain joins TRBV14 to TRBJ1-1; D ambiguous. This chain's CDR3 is CASSPSMNTEAFF. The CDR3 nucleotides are TGTGCCAGCAGCCCATCAATGAACACTGAAGCTTTCTTT.